These 14 T cell receptor beta chains share one sample of origin, sequenced in a study of lymphopenia after photon versus proton radiotherapy. Profiled with immunoSEQ multiplex PCR; TCRdb holds only in-frame clones, not every one. The profile shows tens of thousands of clones, roughly 90% of them singletons. Sequencing was performed on peripheral blood, taken from a patient treated with photon-based radiotherapy. The receptors stem from a woman aged 65 to 85 with pancreatic cancer.

The J gene is TRBJ1-2, the V gene TRBV4-1, with a weak D call TRBD1 (5 bases). The CDR3 has 14 residues. From germline, CDR1 is MGHRA and CDR2 YSYEKL. V dropped 11 bases and J dropped 7 bases, with 23 bases sitting between them. The chain's CDR3 is CAHKVRGEDRGYTF. CDR3 DNA sequence: TGCGCCCACAAAGTGAGAGGGGAGGATCGTGGCTACACCTTC.

CDR3 loop: CASARWDEQYF. The CDR3 nucleotides are TGTGCCAGCGCCAGGTGGGACGAGCAGTACTTC. The V and J genes are TRBV2 and TRBJ2-7; the D is unclear. This CDR3 has 11 residues. V gave up 8 bases and J gave up 5 bases, with 10 bases separating them. CDR1 SNHLY and CDR2 FYNNEI come from the germline V gene. The full variable domain, its missing parts supplied by reference TRBV2 and TRBJ2-7, is EPEVTQTPSHQVTQMGQEVILRCVPISNHLYFYWYRQILGQKVEFLVSFYNNEISEKSEIFDDQFSVERPDGSNFTLKIRSTKLEDSAMYFCASARWDEQYFGPGTRLTVT.

The rearrangement joins TRBV30 to TRBJ2-7; D is possibly TRBD2 (5 bases). Germline CDR1 is GTSNPN and CDR2 is SVGIG (reference sequence). V was cut by 1 base and J by 6 bases, with 7 bases left in between. The CDR3 runs to 11 residues. CDR3 sequence (DNA): TGTGCCTGGAGTGCTGCGGGCGAGCAGTACTTC. Its protein product is CAWSAAGEQYF.

V and J are TRBV10-3 and TRBJ2-1; 16 bases map to TRBD2. CDR3 size: 18 residues. Trimming cost V 8 bases and J 0 bases; bases outside gene matches: 7. Per the germline V gene, CDR1 is ENHRY and CDR2 is SYGVKD. CDR3 nucleotide sequence: TGTGCCATCTCGGGGACTAGCGGGAGGGGTAGCTCCTACAATGAGCAGTTCTTC. Amino acids: CAISGTSGRGSSYNEQFF.

This clone has only a few counts. This chain joins TRBV7-2 and TRBJ2-3; D not resolved. The CDR3 consists of 11 residues. Trimming left V 7 bases short and J 9 bases short, with 11 bases between. Per germline, CDR1 SGHTA and CDR2 FQGNSA. DNA of the CDR3: TGTGCCAGCAAAATCGAGCTCACGCAGTATTTT. Its protein is CASKIELTQYF.

The chain combines TRBV7-2 with TRBJ1-5; D is possibly TRBD1 (5 bases). Trimming took 1 base from V and 10 from J, leaving 17 bases between them. The germline CDR1 and CDR2 sequences are SGHTA and FQGNSA. The CDR3 covers 15 residues. In DNA, the CDR3 is TGTGCCAGCAGCTTAGAGGACACACCTGGAGGTCCCCAGCATTTT. Protein: CASSLEDTPGGPQHF.

The chain joins TRBV5-8 to TRBJ1-5; TRBD1 might be the D (6 bases). The germline V gene has CDR1 SGHTS and CDR2 YDEGEE. The CDR3 is 14 residues long. Trimming shortened V by 4 bases and J by 5 bases, and 13 bases separated the two germline ends. DNA of the CDR3: TGTGCCAGCAGCCGCGGGACACAACATCAGCCCCAGCATTTT. This encodes CASSRGTQHQPQHF. Full variable domain (rest looked up from reference TRBV5-8 and TRBJ1-5): EAGVTQSPTHLIKTRGQQATLRCSPISGHTSVYWYQQALGLGLQFLLWYDEGEERNRGNFPPRFSGRQFPNYSSELNVNALELEDSALYLCASSRGTQHQPQHFGDGTRLSIL.

This chain joins TRBV6-6 and TRBJ1-2; TRBD1 agrees at 7 bases. The trim removed 6 bases at V and 8 bases at J, leaving 6 bases unmatched. CDR3 length: 12 residues. Germline V gives CDR1 MNHNY, CDR2 SVGAGI (reference sequence). As DNA, the CDR3 is TGTGCCAGCAGCGAGAACAGGGGCGGCTACACCTTC. This sequence encodes CASSENRGGYTF.

The genes are TRBV6-5 and TRBJ2-5; D gene uncertain. This CDR3 region has 14 residues. CDR1 and CDR2 (germline): MNHEY, SVGAGI. Between the trimmed V and J ends, which lost 0 bases and 5 bases, there was a span of 10 bases. The DNA for the CDR3 is TGTGCCAGCAGTTACTCTGGCGTCGAGGAGACCCAGTACTTC. Translated, it gives CASSYSGVEETQYF.

The chain is built from TRBV4-2 and TRBJ2-3; TRBD2 matches at 9 bases. The CDR3 sequence is 16 residues long. Germline CDR1 LGHNA, CDR2 YNFKEQ. V lost 1 base and J lost 1; bases outside the gene matches: 3. The CDR3 region has the DNA TGTGCCAGCAGCCAAGGGGTAGCGGGGGGCACAGATACGCAGTATTTT. This encodes CASSQGVAGGTDTQYF.

The chain is built from TRBV7-8 and TRBJ2-4, with D hard to call. Germline-derived CDR1 and CDR2 are SGHVS and FQNEAQ. The CDR3 loop spans 15 amino acids. Trimming removed 0 bases from V and 0 bases from J, with 6 bases in between. The CDR3 DNA sequence: TGTGCCAGCAGCTTAGCGGGAATAGCCAAAAACATTCAGTACTTC. Translated, it gives CASSLAGIAKNIQYF.

The V and J genes are TRBV5-1 and TRBJ2-1; either TRBD1 or TRBD2 may fit D (5 bases each). Germline V CDR1 and CDR2: SGHRS, YFSETQ. This CDR3 has 14 amino acids. Trimming took 3 bases from V and 5 from J, leaving 12 bases between them. The CDR3 is CASSSRDVHNEQFF. DNA for the CDR3: TGCGCCAGCAGCTCCCGGGACGTTCACAATGAGCAGTTCTTC.

CDR3 sequence reads: CASSLVGLSGYTF. The CDR3 nucleotides are TGCGCCAGCAGCTTGGTAGGACTGTCGGGCTACACCTTC. This rearrangement joins TRBV5-1 to TRBJ1-2, with D hard to call. V was pared by 0 bases and J by 8 bases, with 11 bases between. Germline CDR1 SGHRS, CDR2 YFSETQ. The CDR3 covers 13 residues.

The V gene is TRBV6-1, the J gene TRBJ1-1; D gene unclear. The CDR3 is 13 residues long. Trimming stripped 2 bases from V and 1 base from J, with 5 bases between. Germline CDR1 and CDR2: MNHNS and SASEGT. The CDR3 is CASSELTNTEAFF. The CDR3 DNA reads TGTGCCAGCAGTGAACTAACGAACACTGAAGCTTTCTTT.